This passage covers 2 T cell receptor beta chains from one sample sequenced in a study of identical twins. TCRdb processed the 5' RACE reads anew with MiXCR; each CDR3 protein has one entry. The sample yields some 100,000 distinct CDR3 sequences, 5.5% to 7% seen once. The sequenced sample was memory T cells sorted from blood. Receptors originate from a woman between 45 and 65 years old in good health.

This clonotype was seen ten or more times. J is TRBJ2-2 and V is TRBV11-3; 7 bases align to TRBD1. CDR3 length: 16 amino acids. J lost 2 bases, V lost 6 bases, and 9 bases had no gene match. Looked up from germline, CDR1 is SGHNT and CDR2 is YENEEA. The chain's CDR3 is CASSARGTANTGELFF. Here the CDR3 DNA reads TGTGCCAGCAGTGCTCGAGGGACAGCAAACACCGGGGAGCTGTTTTTT.

This clonotype was observed at least ten times. The V gene is TRBV20-1, the J gene TRBJ2-1; 10 bases map to TRBD2. V trimming: 3 bases; J trimming: 2 bases; junction bases outside the gene matches: 4. The CDR3 extends over 15 amino acids. CDR1 is DFQATT and CDR2 is SNEGSKA in the germline V gene (reference sequence). CDR3 in amino acids: CSASTGTSAYNEQFF. The CDR3 DNA follows: TGCAGTGCTAGTACCGGGACTAGCGCCTACAATGAGCAGTTCTTC.